The 30 T cell receptor beta chains given below trace back to one sample, sequenced in a study of identical twins. In TCRdb, the 5' RACE reads were re-called with MiXCR into one record per CDR3 protein. Among around 290,000 distinct CDR3 sequences, 8% to 9.5% were seen once, and the ten largest hold around 7.1%. The sample was also reused in another study, on yellow fever vaccine responses in identical twins.

Sequencing used CD8+ T cells sorted from blood. The receptor source for this set is a woman aged 18-30 years in good health.

This clonotype was counted only a few times. V usage is TRBV7-8 and J usage is TRBJ1-1; D gene unclear. This CDR3 is 14 amino acids long. Trimming stripped 5 bases from V and 1 base from J, with 11 bases between. Germline loops: CDR1 SGHVS, CDR2 FQNEAQ. The CDR3 DNA is TGTGCCAGCAGCCAGGTTGATAGGAACACTGAAGCTTTCTTT. This codes for CASSQVDRNTEAFF.

This chain links TRBV12-3 or TRBV12-4 with TRBJ2-1, with D hard to call. The CDR3 loop spans 13 amino acids. The V end was cut by 6 bases, the J end by 5 bases, with 11 bases between. The CDR3 is CASRPPLDNEQFF. The DNA for the CDR3 is TGTGCCAGCAGACCCCCCTTGGACAATGAGCAGTTCTTC.

The chain carries TRBV5-1 and TRBJ2-5, with D possibly called TRBD1 or TRBD2 (5 bases each). Germline-derived CDR1 and CDR2 are SGHRS and YFSETQ. This CDR3 has 15 residues. The V and J ends lost 0 bases and 0 bases respectively, with 9 bases between them. The CDR3: CASSLGDRYQETQYF. The CDR3 DNA reads as TGCGCCAGCAGCTTGGGGGACCGCTACCAAGAGACCCAGTACTTC. The full variable domain, in which reference TRBV5-1 and TRBJ2-5 provide the parts outside the CDR3, is KAGVTQTPRYLIKTRGQQVTLSCSPISGHRSVSWYQQTPGQGLQFLFEYFSETQRNKGNFPGRFSGRQFSNSRSEMNVSTLELGDSALYLCASSLGDRYQETQYFGPGTRLLVL.

This clonotype was found many times. The chain joins TRBV4-3 to TRBJ2-7, with D unclear. The CDR3 totals 15 residues. Germline assignment: CDR1 LGHNA and CDR2 YSLEER. Deletions cut 0 bases from V and 3 bases from J, with 12 bases between. The CDR3 reads CASSQDRSRFYEQYF. DNA of the CDR3: TGCGCCAGCAGCCAAGATCGAAGCAGGTTCTACGAGCAGTACTTC.

This clonotype was counted only a few times. This chain joins TRBV6-5 and TRBJ2-3, with 8 positions matching TRBD2. This CDR3 is built from 16 residues. Germline V lookup: CDR1 MNHEY, CDR2 SVGAGI. V gave up 0 bases and J gave up 2 bases; unmatched junction bases: 4. The CDR3 region is CASSYSGSGVTDTQYF. CDR3 DNA sequence: TGTGCCAGCAGTTACTCGGGTAGCGGGGTCACAGATACGCAGTATTTT.

This chain links TRBV15 with TRBJ2-2; D is unresolved. The V gene's germline CDR1 is LNHNV and CDR2 YYDKDF (reference sequence). Deletions cut 0 bases from V and 5 bases from J, with 13 bases between. The CDR3 has 16 residues. This CDR3 reads CATSRDGLEGTGELFF. Written as DNA, the CDR3 is TGTGCCACCAGCAGAGATGGGCTAGAAGGGACCGGGGAGCTGTTTTTT.

This clonotype appeared many times. The CDR3 loop reads CASSLRGLSSYEQYF. The DNA of the CDR3 is TGTGCCAGCAGTTTAAGAGGACTCAGCTCCTACGAGCAGTACTTC. The chain employs TRBV27 and TRBJ2-7; TRBD2 might be the D (5 bases). Per the germline V gene, CDR1 is MNHEY and CDR2 is SMNVEV (reference sequence). This CDR3 region has 15 residues. Trimming cost V 2 bases and J 0 bases, with 11 bases left between them.

V is TRBV20-1 and J is TRBJ2-4; 11 positions match TRBD2. The CDR3 extends over 17 amino acids. V dropped 5 bases and J dropped 0; count of bases not matched to a gene: 9. Germline V gives CDR1 DFQATT, CDR2 SNEGSKA (reference sequence). This CDR3 reads CSAGGLAATLAKNIQYF. Written as DNA, the CDR3 is TGCAGTGCTGGGGGACTAGCGGCGACCCTAGCCAAAAACATTCAGTACTTC.

This clonotype was counted between two and nine times. V and J are TRBV20-1 and TRBJ2-7; TRBD2 agrees at 10 bases. V lost 6 bases and J lost 6; bases outside the gene matches: 5. Germline CDR1 DFQATT, CDR2 SNEGSKA (reference sequence). CDR3 length: 12 residues. This chain's CDR3 is CSAEGLAPEQYF. DNA for the CDR3: TGCAGTGCCGAGGGACTAGCGCCCGAGCAGTACTTC.

This clonotype came up a few times. The rearrangement links TRBV9 to TRBJ1-1, with 7 bases that match TRBD1. J lost 2 bases, V lost 6 bases, and 4 bases had no gene match. This CDR3 region has 13 residues. Germline-derived CDR1 and CDR2 are SGDLS and YYNGEE. CDR3 in DNA: TGTGCCAGCAAGAGGGGGCATAACACTGAAGCTTTCTTT. As protein: CASKRGHNTEAFF. Full variable domain (outside the CDR3, taken from reference TRBV9 and TRBJ1-1): DSGVTQTPKHLITATGQRVTLRCSPRSGDLSVYWYQQSLDQGLQFLIQYYNGEERAKGNILERFSAQQFPDLHSELNLSSLELGDSALYFCASKRGHNTEAFFGQGTRLTVV.

The chain uses TRBV15 and TRBJ2-5; a weak D match, TRBD2 (5 bases). V dropped 0 bases and J dropped 2 bases, with 7 bases sitting between them. Looked up from germline, CDR1 is LNHNV and CDR2 is YYDKDF (reference sequence). The CDR3 runs to 14 residues. CDR3 residues: CATSRDRGQETQYF. The CDR3 coding sequence is TGTGCCACCAGCAGAGATAGAGGGCAAGAGACCCAGTACTTC.

This clonotype was counted a few times. This rearrangement joins TRBV27 to TRBJ2-3; D unresolved. There are 18 residues in the CDR3. Trimming cost V 3 bases and J 1 base, with 20 bases left between them. Germline CDR1 is MNHEY and CDR2 is SMNVEV (reference sequence). CDR3 protein: CASSLGDVSSFGTDTQYF. The CDR3 DNA reads as TGTGCCAGCAGTTTGGGTGATGTATCCTCATTCGGCACAGATACGCAGTATTTT.

The table lists this clonotype with a few counts. This sequence joins TRBV2 and TRBJ2-5, with 7 bases identical to TRBD2. Trimming took 4 bases from V and 2 from J; bases not matched to a gene: 10. Germline CDR1 is SNHLY and CDR2 is FYNNEI. CDR3 length equals 16 residues. The CDR3 nucleotides read TGTGCCAGCAGTGGGATACCCGGGAGGTATCAAGAGACCCAGTACTTC. It specifies CASSGIPGRYQETQYF.

CDR3 sequence reads: CASSPSSGDTGELFF. The CDR3 bases are TGTGCCAGCAGCCCGTCTAGCGGGGACACCGGGGAGCTGTTTTTT. This chain joins TRBV7-3 and TRBJ2-2; 9 bases line up with TRBD2. With 5 bases clipped from V and 3 bases from J, the junction kept 4 bases outside the gene matches. Germline V gives CDR1 SGHTA, CDR2 FQGTGA. The CDR3 has 15 residues.

The genes are TRBV5-4 and TRBJ2-1, with 8 bases lining up with TRBD1. Per germline, CDR1 SGHNT and CDR2 YYREEE (reference sequence). V shed 0 bases, J shed 1 base, and the junction held 15 bases outside the gene matches. This CDR3 is built from 20 residues. The CDR3 loop is CASSLGLGQGSGLSYNEQFF. The CDR3 DNA follows: TGTGCCAGCAGCTTGGGGTTAGGACAGGGATCTGGCCTGTCCTACAATGAGCAGTTCTTC.

This clonotype has ten or more counts. The V gene is TRBV4-3, the J gene TRBJ2-7; possible D gene TRBD1, 5 bases. This CDR3 region has 15 residues. Germline V gives CDR1 LGHNA, CDR2 YSLEER. V was shortened by 0 bases and J by 1 base, with 10 bases between the two germline ends. The CDR3 protein is CASSQDRQGSYEQYF. DNA of the CDR3: TGCGCCAGCAGCCAAGATAGGCAGGGATCCTACGAGCAGTACTTC.

The genes are TRBV7-8 and TRBJ2-2; 7 bases are shared with TRBD1. The CDR3 is 18 residues long. Germline V gives CDR1 SGHVS, CDR2 FQNEAQ. V dropped 3 bases and J dropped 2; count of bases not matched to a gene: 12. The CDR3 sequence: CASSFQRGGQDNTGELFF. As DNA, the CDR3 is TGTGCCAGCAGCTTCCAACGCGGCGGACAGGATAACACCGGGGAGCTGTTTTTT.

This clonotype has only a few counts. J is TRBJ2-4 and V is TRBV28; 7 bases are shared with TRBD1. The CDR3 sequence is 14 residues long. V shed 6 bases and J 5 bases; nucleotides not matched to a gene: 7. Germline V gives CDR1 MDHEN, CDR2 SYDVKM. The chain's CDR3 is CASRRTGPQNIQYF. In DNA, the CDR3 is TGTGCCAGCAGAAGGACAGGCCCTCAAAACATTCAGTACTTC.

This clonotype was seen a handful of times. V and J are TRBV20-1 and TRBJ2-7; D is undetermined. This CDR3 contains 15 residues. Germline V CDR1 and CDR2: DFQATT, SNEGSKA (reference sequence). V was pared by 1 base and J by 3 bases, with 16 bases between. CDR3 residues: CSARGNEAPFYEQYF. The CDR3 DNA is TGCAGTGCTAGAGGGAACGAAGCCCCCTTCTACGAGCAGTACTTC.

This rearrangement joins TRBV4-3 to TRBJ2-7; TRBD1 matches 9 bases. Looked up from germline, CDR1 is LGHNA and CDR2 is YSLEER. Trimming took 0 bases from V and 2 from J; bases not matched to a gene: 2. The CDR3 runs to 15 residues. CDR3 sequence (DNA): TGCGCCAGCAGCCAAGACCGGGACAGGGCCTACGAGCAGTACTTC. This sequence encodes CASSQDRDRAYEQYF.

This clonotype was detected ten times or more. This rearrangement joins TRBV7-6 to TRBJ2-7; TRBD1 or TRBD2 may be the D gene (5 bases each). The CDR3 contains 12 residues. V shed 4 bases and J shed 4 bases, with 8 bases lying between them. Germline CDR1 is SGHVS and CDR2 is FNYEAQ. In DNA, the CDR3 is TGTGCCAGCAGCTCGGGACCATACGAGCAGTACTTC. Translated, it gives CASSSGPYEQYF.

The chain links TRBV18 to TRBJ2-1, with D possibly TRBD2 on 6 matching bases. The CDR3 has 15 residues. Germline V lookup: CDR1 KGHSH, CDR2 LQKENI. Trimming removed 0 bases from V and 10 bases from J, with 16 bases in between. CDR3 sequence (DNA): TGTGCCAGCTCACCACCTGATTCGGGGGATAGGGAGCAGTTCTTC. Its translation is CASSPPDSGDREQFF.

This clonotype was seen many times. The gene calls are TRBV6-4 and TRBJ2-3; D is possibly TRBD1 or TRBD2 (6 bases each). Trimming cost V 0 bases and J 0 bases, with 10 bases left between them. The CDR3 spans 16 residues. CDR1 is MRHNA, CDR2 SNTAGT, per germline. The CDR3: CASSDSLGGSTDTQYF. CDR3 DNA sequence: TGTGCCAGCAGTGACTCCCTAGGGGGGAGCACAGATACGCAGTATTTT.

This clonotype occurred a few times. The chain carries TRBV6-2 or TRBV6-3 and TRBJ1-2; D might be TRBD1 (5 bases). This CDR3 is built from 15 residues. V shed 7 bases and J shed 2 bases, with 17 bases lying between them. Germline loops: CDR1 MNHEY, CDR2 SVGEGT. The CDR3 coding sequence is TGTGCCAGCATTCCCAGGGCCGGTATGAACTATGGCTACACCTTC. This sequence encodes CASIPRAGMNYGYTF.

This clonotype has a handful of counts. V usage is TRBV29-1 and J usage is TRBJ2-7; TRBD2 matches 7 bases. Germline assignment: CDR1 SQVTM and CDR2 ANQGSEA. The CDR3 length is 14 residues. V shed 6 bases and J 7 bases; nucleotides not matched to a gene: 15. CDR3 protein: CSVISGGGPGEQYF. The CDR3 DNA sequence: TGCAGCGTCATCAGTGGGGGAGGGCCTGGGGAGCAGTACTTC.

At least ten counts were recorded for this clonotype. The rearrangement joins TRBV6-1 to TRBJ1-1; no clear D. With 6 bases removed from V and 10 bases from J, the gap between germline ends came to 18 bases. The germline gives CDR1 MNHNS, CDR2 SASEGT. The CDR3 contains 13 residues. CDR3 amino acids: CASSEAGRSGAFF. In DNA, the CDR3 is TGTGCCAGCAGCGAGGCCGGGCGTTCGGGAGCTTTCTTT.

This clonotype was observed at least ten times. The chain joins TRBV7-2 to TRBJ2-1; D is possibly TRBD1 (6 bases). Trimming pared 4 bases from V and 15 bases from J, leaving 19 bases between. The CDR3 covers 13 residues. Germline assignment: CDR1 SGHTA and CDR2 FQGNSA. This chain's CDR3 is CASSSLTGLFRFF. Here the CDR3 DNA reads TGTGCCAGCAGCTCCTTAACAGGGTTATTTCGGTTCTTC.

The chain employs TRBV10-3 and TRBJ2-5; possibly TRBD1 for D (6 bases). The CDR3 contains 13 residues. The V gene lost 8 bases and the J gene lost 1 base, with 11 bases spanning the gap. Germline V gives CDR1 ENHRY, CDR2 SYGVKD. CDR3 in DNA: TGTGCCATCCGGAAGGACAGCCAAGAGACCCAGTACTTC. Translation gives CAIRKDSQETQYF.

This clonotype was recorded many times. The chain has TRBV3-1 and TRBJ2-3; D gene ambiguous. This CDR3 has 17 amino acids. CDR1 is LGHDT, CDR2 YNNKEL, per germline (reference sequence). V lost 1 base and J 2 bases, leaving 16 bases between the germline ends. CDR3 sequence: CASSQVFRLTDTDTQYF. The DNA for the CDR3 is TGTGCCAGCAGCCAAGTATTCCGGCTGACGGACACAGATACGCAGTATTTT.

This clonotype was detected many times. The gene calls are TRBV20-1 and TRBJ2-1; TRBD2 agrees at 7 bases. Looked up from germline, CDR1 is DFQATT and CDR2 is SNEGSKA (reference sequence). This CDR3 is built from 14 residues. V was pared by 5 bases and J by 2 bases, with 6 bases of the junction left unmatched. The CDR3, as DNA: TGCAGTGCTTACCGGGACTACCCCTACAATGAGCAGTTCTTC. Translation gives CSAYRDYPYNEQFF.